This T cell receptor beta chain was identified in a study of CD8+ T cells in alopecia areata. Findings and caveats of the study: Clonality was higher in lesional than normal scalp, especially in alopecia totalis/universalis. Numerous expanded lesional clones remained in scalp and blood during tofacitinib.

RNA was extracted and reverse transcribed into cDNA as the sequencing template. Profiling relied on immunoSEQ multiplex PCR, and the TCRdb table lists in-frame clones only, not all of them. The table records about 120,000 clones, under 65% of them present only once. Treatment described: oral pan-JAK inhibitor, 5-10 mg twice daily. In alopecia areata patients, both lesional scalp punch biopsies and peripheral blood were collected. A FACSAria was used to sort CD4+ and CD8+ T cells. These cells came from PBMCs. This clone was observed a few times. Its antigen is unknown. Germline CDR1 reads MNHNY; CDR2 reads SVGAGI (reference sequence). The CDR3 extends over 11 amino acids. V dropped 5 bases and J dropped 5 bases, with 4 bases sitting between them.

The chain is built from TRBV6-6 and TRBJ2-1; D gene ambiguous. Sequences were derived from CD4+ T cells sorted from blood, sampled at week 4, from a patient treated with tofacitinib. This sequence was found in a human donor with alopecia areata. CDR3 coding DNA: TGTGCCAGCAGTGACAACAATGAGCAGTTCTTC. This codes for CASSDNNEQFF.